Listed here is a single T cell receptor (beta chain). This clonotype was recorded many times. Its antigen is unknown. No much larger clone is present one base from it, and per-base qualities are unavailable. The data stem from a study of T cell repertoires in cytomegalovirus infection (dated by TCRdb to the late 2010s). Context from the whole study: Donor HLA type was relevant to the analysis, because carriage of CMV infection together with the matching HLA type was indicated by public TCR beta signatures. Points the paper makes about the study in general: The ex vivo response was dominated by HLA-C-restricted CMV-specific TCR beta clonotypes, which also provided the single most frequent clonotype in two of eight donors. In both this cohort and an independent cohort of under 450 donors, the cumulative frequency of public TCR beta family members distinguished carriers of CMV infection plus the relevant HLA type.

The V end loses 3 bases and the J end loses 0 bases, and a stretch of 12 bases separates them. The germline V gene yields SGHTA for CDR1 and FQGNSA for CDR2. From the cysteine through the phenylalanine, the CDR3 covers 15 amino acids. Only the CDR3 region is kept as DNA, spanning 45 bases read in frame from base 1. The instrument given in TCRdb is Illumina HiSeq 1500. The public sequencing data were trimmed at Q25 with fastp and processed into clonotypes with MiXCR by TCRdb, which kept only in-frame beta chains. Each entry is one CDR3 protein sequence, shown with its most common DNA and genes. The table for this sample lists about 230,000 distinct CDR3 sequences; 20% to 25% of them were counted only once. 18% of the sample lies in the top ten.

What was sequenced was CD8+ T cells from PBMCs. In this chain, TRBV7-2 is recombined with TRBJ2-7; confidence is insufficient to name the D gene. This sequence originates from a human donor in good health (CMV status not recorded). Some clones in this sample may be carry-over from other donors' samples. The DNA is as follows: TGTGCCAGCAGCTTTTTAGACGGGTCCTCCTACGAGCAGTACTTC. Its protein product is CASSFLDGSSYEQYF.